This paragraph reports one TCR beta chain. It was treatment-naive patients with stable or active relapsing-remitting disease who made up the multiple sclerosis controls. Reverse transcription of 0.5 to 1 ug RNA used random hexamers. Amplification of TCR beta CDR3 across 54 Vbeta and 13 Jbeta was performed with immunoSEQ multiplex PCR. MiXCR was run by TCRdb on the immunoSEQ multiplex PCR reads, yielding one entry per CDR3 protein. The table includes some 300,000 distinct CDR3 sequences, about 91% detected once. The data derive from a study of CD8 T cells in Susac syndrome. The CDR3 has 16 amino acids. V shed 5 bases and J 2 bases; nucleotides not matched to a gene: 7. The germline CDR1 and CDR2 sequences are MNHEY and SMNVEV (reference sequence).

This receptor was identified in a human donor with multiple sclerosis. The chain carries TRBV27 and TRBJ2-3; TRBD2 aligns across 10 bases. The material sequenced was CD8+ T cells from PBMCs. The CDR3 reads CASSTSGGDFTDTQYF. The CDR3 DNA sequence: TGTGCCAGCAGTACGAGCGGGGGGGATTTCACAGATACGCAGTATTTT.